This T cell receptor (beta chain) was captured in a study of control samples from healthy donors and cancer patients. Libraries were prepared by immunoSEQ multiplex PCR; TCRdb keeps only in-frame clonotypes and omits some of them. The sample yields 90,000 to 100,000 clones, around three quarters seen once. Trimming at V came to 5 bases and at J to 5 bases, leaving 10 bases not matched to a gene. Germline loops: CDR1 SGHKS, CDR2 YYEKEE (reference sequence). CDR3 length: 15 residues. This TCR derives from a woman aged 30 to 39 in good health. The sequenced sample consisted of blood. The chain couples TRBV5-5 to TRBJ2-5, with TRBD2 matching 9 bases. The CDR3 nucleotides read TGTGCCAGCAGTCCGCTGAGCGGGGGGAGGGAGACCCAGTACTTC. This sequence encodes CASSPLSGGRETQYF. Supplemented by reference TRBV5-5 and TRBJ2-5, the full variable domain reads DAGVTQSPTHLIKTRGQQVTLRCSPISGHKSVSWYQQVLGQGPQFIFQYYEKEERGRGNFPDRFSARQFPNYSSELNVNALLLGDSALYLCASSPLSGGRETQYFGPGTRLLVL.